This T cell receptor (beta chain) was profiled in a study of cytomegalovirus exposure and HLA in healthy donors. V gave up 5 bases and J gave up 2 bases, with 14 bases separating them. From germline, CDR1 is SNHLY and CDR2 FYNNEI. The CDR3 has 15 amino acids. Primers included in the PCR were 60 Vbeta and 13 Jbeta primers. Profiled with immunoSEQ multiplex PCR; TCRdb holds only in-frame clones, not every one. The sample records 150,000 to 200,000 clones, more than 70% being singletons. Study observations and caveats: The classifier reportedly diagnosed cytomegalovirus status with high sensitivity and specificity. Overall, approximately 180 TCR beta chains were annotated as cytomegalovirus-associated.

On this clone itself: As yet, its antigen is unknown.

The chain carries TRBV2 and TRBJ2-3; perhaps TRBD1 as D (6 bases). The clonotype originates from a boy aged 10-17 years in good health and CMV-seronegative. The sequencing input was PBMCs. Here the CDR3 reads CASSLNQGSTDTQYF. The CDR3 DNA sequence: TGTGCCAGCAGTTTAAATCAGGGGTCCACAGATACGCAGTATTTT.